Listed below are T cell receptor beta chains from one sample, sequenced in a study of shared clonotypes between healthy human individuals. This table comes from immunoSEQ multiplex PCR, and its TCRdb copy is limited to in-frame clones, with some not included. Of millions of clones in the sample, about 95% were seen once. Sample: naive CD8+ T cells sorted from blood. The receptors come from a man aged 18 to 30 in good health. CDR3s include the opening cysteine and the closing phenylalanine or tryptophan. The D gene is left open where the match is weak.

d_call v_call cdr3_aa
- TRBV7-3 CASSLDPSTDTQYF
- TRBV9 CASSLSGGASTDTQYF
- TRBV27 CASSFSVYNEQFF
TRBD1 TRBV5-6 CASSWGQGSYEQYF
TRBD1 TRBV27 CASGNRGHVYEQFF
TRBD1 TRBV7-9 CASSPSLGTVDSNQPQHF
- TRBV15 CATSRLPGGANEKLFF
- TRBV11-2 CASSEGGTGGEQYF
- TRBV25-1 CASSDLTGMGNIQYF
TRBD2 TRBV11-2 CASSLGSGGYNEQFF
- TRBV9 CASSAAPRSVLGNTGELFF
TRBD2 TRBV4-3 CASSQDRWEGYNEQFF
- TRBV27 CASRRPGGEAFF
TRBD1 TRBV18 CASSLTGGSYEQYF
TRBD1 TRBV27 CASSYRTGYGYTF
TRBD2 TRBV19 CASSIVGLDTNEQFF
- TRBV11-2 CASSWRTDNTEAFF
- TRBV28 CAGCQGRNTEAFF
- TRBV4-1 CASSQDMGEQYF
- TRBV10-3 CAISDVGDRTSYEQYF
- TRBV6-6 CASSYGTDGYTF
- TRBV6-5 CASSWDYWWTEAFF
TRBD2 TRBV6-1 CASSDWTSGGETQYF
TRBD1 TRBV4-1 CASRDHRGLSRARTDTQYF
- TRBV27 CASSPYPRADTQYF
- TRBV7-9 CASSLDLAGSSEAFF
- TRBV5-5 CASSLVSGYHEQYF
- TRBV14 CASSLKTGYPDTQYF
- TRBV28 CASSFTGYGYTF
TRBD2 TRBV7-6 CASSPIAGGWTDTQYF
- TRBV7-2 CASSDTTRYEQYF
- TRBV27 CASSSISYEQYF
- TRBV7-9 CASSPSWGLQNTEAFF
TRBD1 TRBV11-3 CASSSPGGTGGNTIYF
- TRBV28 CASSESPEQYF
- TRBV29-1 CSVSLGNTEAFF
- TRBV4-1 CASSQGDGWDQPQHF
- TRBV4-1 CASSQALLSGGDAFF
TRBD2 TRBV7-9 CASNEGTSRIYEQYF
- TRBV27 CASSLVAEETQYF
- TRBV27 CASSLIGQQETQYF
- TRBV19 CASSDGLWYEQYF
TRBD1 TRBV4-1 CASSQEDRGIYEQYF
TRBD1 TRBV7-6 CASSLDRPTGEADTQYF
- TRBV13 CASSLVLAPDTQYF
- TRBV4-3 CASSQDRSTLDIQYF
- TRBV10-2 CASGNVRDTLGEQYF
- TRBV28 CASSAWDGGNTIYF
- TRBV5-6 CASSYERTNTGELFF
TRBD1 TRBV19 CASSSLRTGTANYGYTF
TRBD2 TRBV4-3 CASSPLAGPADTQYF
- TRBV27 CASSLLGGREKLFF